This is a list of T cell receptor beta chains from one sample in a study of T-cell reconstitution after alpha-beta-depleted transplantation in children. TCRdb re-derived calls from the PCR reads in MiXCR, one entry per CDR3 protein. This repertoire shows around 700,000 distinct CDR3 sequences, 13% found once; its top ten account for about 0.79%. The input for sequencing was PBMCs, taken before TCRalphabeta/CD19-depleted stem cell transplant. These receptors came from a girl aged 2 to 10 with congenital amegakaryocytic thrombocytopenia, due to receive a stem cell transplant. The CDR3 runs from the conserved cysteine through the conserved F or W. D genes are given only for firm matches. Clone size is stated in some rows and not others, as once, few, many or a class when expanded.

TRBD2	TRBV20-1	TRBJ2-1	few	CSAPGGRGRAGRNEQFF	TGCAGTGCTCCTGGGGGTCGCGGGAGGGCGGGGAGAAATGAGCAGTTCTTC
NA	TRBV28	TRBJ1-6	many	CASSLPGNSPLHF	TGTGCCAGCAGTTTACCGGGTAATTCACCCCTCCACTTT
TRBD2	TRBV5-1	TRBJ2-1	few	CASSWKKNPTSGYHNEQFF	TGCGCCAGCAGCTGGAAGAAAAACCCGACTAGCGGGTACCACAATGAGCAGTTCTTC
TRBD2	TRBV2	TRBJ2-1	few	CASSESLAGEPWEQFF	TGTGCCAGCAGTGAAAGTCTAGCGGGAGAACCCTGGGAGCAGTTCTTC
TRBD2	TRBV2	TRBJ2-3	many	CASSRRGSGSTDTQYF	TGTGCCAGCAGTCGAAGAGGTAGCGGGAGCACAGATACGCAGTATTTT
TRBD2	TRBV5-1	TRBJ2-7	many	CASSPEAGAWNEQYF	TGCGCCAGCAGCCCCGAAGCGGGAGCATGGAATGAGCAGTACTTC
TRBD1	TRBV11-2	TRBJ2-5	NA	CASSTTGDRYYRETQYF	TGTGCCAGCAGCACGACTGGGGACAGGTACTACCGAGAGACCCAGTACTTC
TRBD1	TRBV15	TRBJ2-3	many	CATSRVGTGTDTQYF	TGTGCCACCAGCAGAGTTGGGACAGGGACAGATACGCAGTATTTT
NA	TRBV2	TRBJ1-1	many	CASTNQGGTEAFF	TGTGCCAGCACCAACCAGGGAGGCACTGAAGCTTTCTTT
NA	TRBV7-9	TRBJ1-3	few	CASSLLSFSGNTIYF	TGTGCCAGCAGCTTACTCTCCTTTAGCGGAAACACCATATATTTT
NA	TRBV6-5	TRBJ2-2	NA	CASSYSAYTGELFF	TGTGCCAGCAGTTACAGCGCGTACACCGGGGAGCTGTTTTTT
NA	TRBV7-6	TRBJ2-3	many	CASSLVTDRDTQYF	TGTGCCAGCAGCTTAGTAACTGACAGGGATACGCAGTATTTT
TRBD2	TRBV5-1	TRBJ2-1	NA	CASSQTVSGLAHLNEQFF	TGCGCCAGCAGCCAAACAGTTTCTGGACTAGCTCATCTCAATGAGCAGTTCTTC
NA	TRBV29-1	TRBJ2-7	many	CSAYGRNRNSYEQYF	TGCAGCGCCTATGGAAGGAACAGAAACTCCTACGAGCAGTACTTC
TRBD2	TRBV20-1	TRBJ2-1	NA	CSALIRRERDEQFF	TGCAGTGCCCTTATCCGGCGGGAGAGGGATGAGCAGTTCTTC
NA	TRBV7-9	TRBJ2-7	many	CASSWDGYEQYF	TGTGCCAGCAGCTGGGACGGCTACGAGCAGTACTTC
NA	TRBV4-1	TRBJ2-6	few	CASSQVVYRTGPSGANVLTF	TGCGCCAGCAGCCAAGTTGTGTACAGGACGGGGCCCTCTGGGGCCAACGTCCTGACTTTC
NA	TRBV12-5	TRBJ1-5	many	CASGLFGGQPQHF	TGTGCTAGTGGTTTGTTCGGGGGCCAGCCCCAGCATTTT
NA	TRBV7-9	TRBJ2-7	NA	CASSLSGSNYEQYF	TGTGCCAGCAGCTTATCCGGGTCGAACTACGAGCAGTACTTC
TRBD2	TRBV20-1	TRBJ2-7	many	CSARGRPLALSYEQYF	TGCAGTGCTAGAGGTCGCCCACTAGCGCTCTCCTACGAGCAGTACTTC
NA	TRBV20-1	TRBJ2-3	many	CSARDPGRTTDTQYF	TGCAGTGCTAGAGATCCCGGGAGAACCACAGATACGCAGTATTTT
TRBD1	TRBV4-1	TRBJ1-6	few	CASSQKQGIYNSPLHF	TGCGCCAGCAGCCAAAAACAGGGGATCTATAATTCACCCCTCCACTTT
NA	TRBV20-1	TRBJ2-7	many	CSATRTATYEQYF	TGCAGTGCTACCCGGACCGCTACCTACGAGCAGTACTTC
NA	TRBV5-1	TRBJ2-6	few	CASSLRGASFSGANVLTF	TGCGCCAGCAGCTTGAGGGGGGCCTCCTTCTCTGGGGCCAACGTCCTGACTTTC
NA	TRBV28	TRBJ2-1	few	CASGDFAGDSYNEQFF	TGTGCCTCAGGGGACTTCGCGGGAGACTCTTACAATGAGCAGTTCTTC
NA	TRBV18	TRBJ2-3	NA	CASSPPRGTDTQYF	TGTGCCAGCAGCCCCCCTAGGGGCACAGATACGCAGTATTTT
TRBD1	TRBV20-1	TRBJ2-6	NA	CSATSGTAFSGANVLTF	TGCAGTGCTACTTCCGGGACAGCTTTCTCTGGGGCCAACGTCCTGACTTTC
NA	TRBV4-1	TRBJ2-2	NA	CATRGTTGELFF	TGCGCAACACGCGGGACCACCGGGGAGCTGTTTTTT